The entry that follows covers one T cell receptor beta chain sequence. Antigen unknown. These data belong to a study of T cell responses to AZD1222 COVID-19 vaccine. General study points: There were repertoire samples only from the period after the peak T cell response.

V lost 3 bases to trimming and J lost 2 bases, with 5 bases between them. The CDR3 is 13 residues long. Germline V lookup: CDR1 SGHTA, CDR2 FQGNSA. Only in-frame clones appear in the TCRdb table, and some are missing; sequencing was by immunoSEQ multiplex PCR. The sample yields around 150,000 clones, roughly 92% seen once. This rearrangement joins TRBV7-2 to TRBJ1-5; D perhaps matches TRBD1 (5 bases). This TCR came from an adult in good health. The sample here was peripheral blood, taken on day 0 of AZD1222 vaccination. CDR3 region: CASSLTGNQPQHF. The CDR3 bases are TGTGCCAGCAGCTTGACAGGCAATCAGCCCCAGCATTTT.